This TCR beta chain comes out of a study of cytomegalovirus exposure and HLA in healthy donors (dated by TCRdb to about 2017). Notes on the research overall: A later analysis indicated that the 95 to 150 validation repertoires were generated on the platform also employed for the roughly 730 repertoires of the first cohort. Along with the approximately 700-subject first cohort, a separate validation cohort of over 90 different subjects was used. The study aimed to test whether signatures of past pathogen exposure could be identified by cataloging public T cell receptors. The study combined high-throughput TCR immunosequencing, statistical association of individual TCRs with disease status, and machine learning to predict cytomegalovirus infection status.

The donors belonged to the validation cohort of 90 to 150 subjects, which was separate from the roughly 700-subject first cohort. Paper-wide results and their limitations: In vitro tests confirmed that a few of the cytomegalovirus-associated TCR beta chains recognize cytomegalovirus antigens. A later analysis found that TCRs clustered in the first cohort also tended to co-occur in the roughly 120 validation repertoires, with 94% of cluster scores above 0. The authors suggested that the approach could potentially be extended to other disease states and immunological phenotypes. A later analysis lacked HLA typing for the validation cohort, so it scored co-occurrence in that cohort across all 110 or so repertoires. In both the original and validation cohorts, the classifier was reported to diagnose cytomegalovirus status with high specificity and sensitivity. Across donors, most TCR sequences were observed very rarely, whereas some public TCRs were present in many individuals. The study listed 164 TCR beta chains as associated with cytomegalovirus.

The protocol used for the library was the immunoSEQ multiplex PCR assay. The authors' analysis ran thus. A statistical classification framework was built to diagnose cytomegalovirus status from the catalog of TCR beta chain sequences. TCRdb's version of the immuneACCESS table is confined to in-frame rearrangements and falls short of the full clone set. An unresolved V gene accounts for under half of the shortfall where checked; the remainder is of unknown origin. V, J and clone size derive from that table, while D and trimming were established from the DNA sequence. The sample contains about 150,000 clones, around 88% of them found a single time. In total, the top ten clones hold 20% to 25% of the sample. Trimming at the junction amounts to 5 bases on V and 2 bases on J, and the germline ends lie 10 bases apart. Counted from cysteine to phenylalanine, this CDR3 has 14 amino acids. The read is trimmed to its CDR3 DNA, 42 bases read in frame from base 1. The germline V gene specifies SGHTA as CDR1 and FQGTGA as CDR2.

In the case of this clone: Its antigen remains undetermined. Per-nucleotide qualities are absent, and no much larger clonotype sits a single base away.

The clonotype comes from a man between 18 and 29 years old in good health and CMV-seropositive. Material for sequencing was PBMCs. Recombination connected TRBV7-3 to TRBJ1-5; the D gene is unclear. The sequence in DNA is TGTGCCAGCAGCCCCGGGATCCGCAATCAGCCCCAGCATTTT. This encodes CASSPGIRNQPQHF.